This paragraph reports one T cell receptor beta chain. The antigen remains unidentified. V lost 5 bases to trimming and J lost 5 bases; unmatched junction nucleotides: 6. This CDR3 has 13 amino acids. Germline V lookup: CDR1 SGHRS, CDR2 YFSETQ. These data come from a study of Ad26.COV2.S vaccination and SARS-CoV-2 variants. Study-wide points: Spike-specific TCR breadth was greater in vaccine than placebo recipients. Responses of spike-specific T cells (both CD8+ and CD4+) reportedly showed substantial breadth after vaccination. From the TCR breadth and depth analyses, total T cell responses may have been underestimated.

Only in-frame clones appear in the TCRdb table, and some are missing; sequencing was by immunoSEQ multiplex PCR. The sample has roughly 150,000 clones, 86% seen once; the top ten hold 4.5% to 6%. Specimen: peripheral blood, collected after recovery from COVID-19. The chain is built from TRBV5-1 and TRBJ1-2; 7 bases fit TRBD1. This receptor was taken from a human donor who had recovered from COVID-19. CDR3 nucleotide sequence: TGCGCCAGCAGAGGACAGGTCGAGTATGGCTACACCTTC. Residues: CASRGQVEYGYTF.